Below, 26 T cell receptor beta chains from the same sample are listed, as sequenced in a study of cytotoxic CD8 clonotypes in ibrutinib-treated CLL. The data were produced by immunoSEQ multiplex PCR, yet TCRdb's version contains in-frame clones alone and is incomplete. The table lists 150,000 or so clones, about 80% of them singletons. The material was PBMCs, obtained after 24 months of ibrutinib treatment. These receptors all come from a human donor with chronic lymphocytic leukemia.

The chain is built from TRBV7-2 and TRBJ1-4, with D unclear. The V end was cut by 3 bases, the J end by 7 bases, with 9 bases between. The germline gives CDR1 SGHTA, CDR2 FQGNSA. This CDR3 has 13 residues. The CDR3 reads CASSFRSAEKLFF. The DNA for the CDR3 is TGTGCCAGCAGCTTTAGGTCCGCTGAAAAACTGTTTTTT. Using reference TRBV7-2 and TRBJ1-4 for the parts outside the CDR3, the full variable domain is GAGVSQSPSNKVTEKGKDVELRCDPISGHTALYWYRQSLGQGLEFLIYFQGNSAPDKSGLPSDRFSAERTGGSVSTLTIQRTQQEDSAVYLCASSFRSAEKLFFGSGTQLSVL.

The V call is TRBV4-3, the J call TRBJ2-7; no clear D gene. Trimming took off 0 bases at V and 4 bases at J, with 13 bases between the two ends. The CDR3 has 15 amino acids. Germline-derived CDR1 and CDR2 are LGHNA and YSLEER. The CDR3: CASSQDVFESYEQYF. The DNA of the CDR3 is TGCGCCAGCAGCCAAGATGTGTTTGAGAGTTACGAGCAGTACTTC.

The genes are TRBV7-3 and TRBJ1-1, with TRBD1 matching over 7 bases. The CDR3 is 14 residues long. Germline CDR1 and CDR2: SGHTA and FQGTGA. V lost 5 bases to trimming and J lost 2 bases; unmatched junction nucleotides: 5. In DNA form, the CDR3 reads TGTGCCAGCAGCCTGGGGACAGTCAACACTGAAGCTTTCTTT. Protein sequence: CASSLGTVNTEAFF.

The chain employs TRBV13 and TRBJ2-5, with D tentatively TRBD2 (6 bases). The CDR3 extends over 14 amino acids. Germline loops: CDR1 PRHDT, CDR2 FYEKMQ (reference sequence). V lost 5 bases to trimming and J lost 4 bases, with 14 bases between them. CDR3: CASSRSRGGETQYF. The CDR3 DNA reads as TGTGCCAGCAGCCGGTCGAGGGGAGGAGAGACCCAGTACTTC.

The chain uses TRBV7-9 and TRBJ1-1; no reliable D call. The germline CDR1 and CDR2 sequences are SEHNR and FQNEAQ (reference sequence). Between the trimmed V and J ends, which lost 7 bases and 0 bases, there was a span of 9 bases. The CDR3 has 13 residues. CDR3 nucleotides: TGTGCCAGCAACCCCTCAATGAACACTGAAGCTTTCTTT. As protein: CASNPSMNTEAFF.

Note on this clone: This sample includes further DNA sequences coding for the same CDR3. The chain employs TRBV18 and TRBJ1-5; 7 bases match TRBD1. Germline V CDR1 and CDR2: KGHSH, LQKENI. The CDR3 covers 14 residues. V was pared by 6 bases and J by 0 bases, with 2 bases of the junction left unmatched. The DNA of the CDR3 is TGTGCCAGCTCTCGACAGGGTAGCAATCAGCCCCAGCATTTT. Protein: CASSRQGSNQPQHF.

CDR3 DNA: TGTGCCAGCACCTCTGGGGGGGCCCGGGGCTACACCTTC. It translates to CASTSGGARGYTF. The V gene is TRBV2, the J gene TRBJ1-2, with a possible D match to TRBD1 (6 bases). V was clipped by 7 bases and J by 8 bases, with 17 bases between them. Germline V gene data show CDR1 as SNHLY and CDR2 as FYNNEI. This CDR3 is built from 13 residues.

The CDR3 bases are TGTGCCAGAAGACAATTAGCGGGAGGAGAGACCCAGTACTTC. It specifies CARRQLAGGETQYF. The chain links TRBV7-5 to TRBJ2-5; TRBD2, the table's D call, was not compared with the DNA. TRBV7-5 is deemed a pseudogene. CDR3 length equals 14 residues.

CDR3 DNA sequence: TGCGCCAGCAGCCAAGAAACGGTCCGGTACAATGAGCAGTTCTTC. It is translated as CASSQETVRYNEQFF. The rearrangement links TRBV4-3 to TRBJ2-1; the D is unclear. Germline V CDR1 and CDR2: LGHNA, YSLEER. The CDR3 loop spans 15 amino acids. Trimming took 0 bases from V and 4 from J, leaving 10 bases between them.

This sequence joins TRBV7-9 and TRBJ2-7; the D gene is possibly TRBD1 (6 bases). V lost 5 bases and J lost 6, with 20 bases in between. Germline V gene sequence: CDR1 SEHNR, CDR2 FQNEAQ (reference sequence). The CDR3 runs 15 residues. The CDR3 reads CASSLGASWVGEQYF. The CDR3 DNA is TGTGCCAGCAGCCTGGGGGCTAGTTGGGTTGGCGAGCAGTACTTC. The whole variable domain, filled in from reference TRBV7-9 and TRBJ2-7, reads DTGVSQNPRHKITKRGQNVTFRCDPISEHNRLYWYRQTLGQGPEFLTYFQNEAQLEKSRLLSDRFSAERPKGSFSTLEIQRTEQGDSAMYLCASSLGASWVGEQYFGPGTRLTVT.

The chain recombines TRBV7-2 with TRBJ2-1; D tentatively reads TRBD1 or TRBD2 (5 bases each). With 3 bases removed from V and 5 bases from J, the gap between germline ends came to 14 bases. This CDR3 has 15 residues. Germline V lookup: CDR1 SGHTA, CDR2 FQGNSA. In nucleotides, the CDR3 is TGTGCCAGCAGCTTGGGTGGGCGAGGGGACAATGAGCAGTTCTTC. Its translation is CASSLGGRGDNEQFF.

V and J are TRBV28 and TRBJ1-1; a possible D gene is TRBD1 (6 bases). V was cut by 8 bases and J by 0 bases, with 10 bases left in between. CDR3 length: 13 residues. Germline V gene sequence: CDR1 MDHEN, CDR2 SYDVKM. CDR3 DNA: TGTGCCAGCTTTGGACAGATGAACACTGAAGCTTTCTTT. This codes for CASFGQMNTEAFF. Drawing the rest from reference TRBV28 and TRBJ1-1, the complete variable domain is DVKVTQSSRYLVKRTGEKVFLECVQDMDHENMFWYRQDPGLGLRLIYFSYDVKMKEKGDIPEGYSVSREKKERFSLILESASTNQTSMYLCASFGQMNTEAFFGQGTRLTVV.

The chain uses TRBV18 and TRBJ2-3, with a possible D match to TRBD2 (6 bases). The CDR3 runs to 17 residues. Germline loops: CDR1 KGHSH, CDR2 LQKENI. Trimming left V 2 bases short and J 1 base short, with 16 bases between. The CDR3 region has the DNA TGTGCCAGCTCACCAATCTATCGACTAGACGGCACAGATACGCAGTATTTT. Protein: CASSPIYRLDGTDTQYF.

Only one count was recorded for this clone. The genes are TRBV19 and TRBJ1-3; 10 bases are shared with TRBD1. CDR1 is LNHDA and CDR2 is SQIVND in the germline V gene (reference sequence). There are 17 residues in the CDR3. V lost 2 bases to trimming and J lost 2 bases; unmatched junction nucleotides: 6. The CDR3 coding sequence is TGTGCCAGTAGTATAAGGGACAGGGGAGCAGCTGGAAACACCATATATTTT. This translates into CASSIRDRGAAGNTIYF.

The chain has TRBV11-3 and TRBJ1-1; D unclear. Germline assignment: CDR1 SGHNT and CDR2 YENEEA. The CDR3 is made up of 13 amino acids. V lost 3 bases, J lost 0 bases, and 5 bases lay in between. CDR3 region: CASSFGLNTEAFF. Here the CDR3 DNA reads TGTGCCAGCAGCTTCGGACTGAACACTGAAGCTTTCTTT.

The genes are TRBV28 and TRBJ2-1; 7 positions match TRBD2. V trimming: 5 bases; J trimming: 1 base; junction bases outside the gene matches: 8. The CDR3 sequence is 16 residues long. CDR1 and CDR2 (germline): MDHEN, SYDVKM. The CDR3: CASSPPEGGSYNEQFF. The DNA for the CDR3 is TGTGCCAGCAGTCCCCCCGAGGGAGGGTCCTACAATGAGCAGTTCTTC.

The chain couples TRBV19 to TRBJ2-4; 9 nucleotides line up with TRBD2. CDR1 is LNHDA, CDR2 SQIVND, per germline (reference sequence). The CDR3 consists of 17 residues. The V gene end was trimmed by 3 bases and the J gene end by 9 bases; junction bases not matched to a gene: 15. CDR3 in DNA: TGTGCCAGTAGTATCCTTGCGGGAGGGCCGGTGTCAAGCATTCAGTACTTC. It specifies CASSILAGGPVSSIQYF.

The genes are TRBV6-5 and TRBJ1-1; D unclear. The CDR3 is 14 amino acids. From germline, CDR1 is MNHEY and CDR2 SVGAGI. Trimming removed 5 bases at V and 3 bases at J, with 13 bases between. This CDR3 is CASSATASDTEAFF. CDR3 DNA sequence: TGTGCCAGCAGTGCGACGGCCTCGGACACTGAAGCTTTCTTT.

The V and J genes are TRBV19 and TRBJ2-2, with a weak D call TRBD1 (6 bases). The germline V gene encodes CDR1 LNHDA and CDR2 SQIVND (reference sequence). Trimming pared 7 bases from V and 0 bases from J, leaving 15 bases between. CDR3 length: 16 residues. CDR3 in DNA: TGTGCCAGTACTGAAACAGGGTACGCGAACACCGGGGAGCTGTTTTTT. It yields the protein CASTETGYANTGELFF. Full variable domain (rest looked up from reference TRBV19 and TRBJ2-2): DGGITQSPKYLFRKEGQNVTLSCEQNLNHDAMYWYRQDPGQGLRLIYYSQIVNDFQKGDIAEGYSVSREKKESFPLTVTSAQKNPTAFYLCASTETGYANTGELFFGEGSRLTVL.

The chain is built from TRBV30 and TRBJ1-4; unclear D gene. The CDR3 extends over 13 amino acids. Germline-derived CDR1 and CDR2 are GTSNPN and SVGIG (reference sequence). Trimming cost V 8 bases and J 0 bases, with 10 bases left between them. The CDR3 coding sequence is TGTGCCCGAAGTGGGACAACTAATGAAAAACTGTTTTTT. As protein: CARSGTTNEKLFF.

The chain couples TRBV5-6 to TRBJ2-1; 10 bases match TRBD2. The CDR3 is 17 amino acids. Germline loops: CDR1 SGHDT, CDR2 YYEEEE. V was clipped by 0 bases and J by 6 bases; unmatched bases: 9. The CDR3 reads CASSLGVLSGRANEQFF. The CDR3 nucleotides read TGTGCCAGCAGCTTGGGGGTTCTCAGCGGGAGGGCCAATGAGCAGTTCTTC.

In its sample, this clone was seen once. The V call is TRBV28, the J call TRBJ1-5; TRBD1 is a possible D gene (5 bases). Germline CDR1 is MDHEN and CDR2 is SYDVKM. The CDR3 is 15 residues long. Trimming left V 6 bases short and J 8 bases short, with 20 bases between. The CDR3 spells CASRKSLRDPKPQHF. The CDR3 DNA is TGTGCCAGCAGGAAGAGTCTCCGGGACCCCAAGCCCCAGCATTTT.

CDR3 in amino acids: CASSMGQGIYGYTF. The CDR3 region has the DNA TGTGCCAGCAGCATGGGACAGGGAATCTATGGCTACACCTTC. The rearrangement links TRBV5-4 to TRBJ1-2; 9 bases fit TRBD1. With V trimmed by 4 bases and J by 4 bases, 5 bases remained unmatched. Germline V gene data show CDR1 as SGHNT and CDR2 as YYREEE (reference sequence). This CDR3 is built from 14 residues. The full variable domain, rest sourced from reference TRBV5-4 and TRBJ1-2, is ETGVTQSPTHLIKTRGQQVTLRCSSQSGHNTVSWYQQALGQGPQFIFQYYREEENGRGNFPPRFSGLQFPNYSSELNVNALELDDSALYLCASSMGQGIYGYTFGSGTRLTVV.

V gene TRBV5-4 combines with J gene TRBJ2-1; TRBD2 is a possible D gene (5 bases). The germline V gene encodes CDR1 SGHNT and CDR2 YYREEE (reference sequence). The V gene lost 0 bases and the J gene lost 3 bases, with 10 bases spanning the gap. This CDR3 contains 15 residues. The CDR3 DNA follows: TGTGCCAGCAGCTTGGCGCTAGCCGGCTACAATGAGCAGTTCTTC. It encodes CASSLALAGYNEQFF.

This clone has more than one count but fewer than ten. V and J are TRBV2 and TRBJ2-2; 14 nucleotides align to TRBD2. J lost 2 bases, V lost 10 bases, and 6 bases had no gene match. CDR1 and CDR2 (germline): SNHLY, FYNNEI. The CDR3 is 16 residues long. The CDR3 sequence: CATSGLAGANTGELFF. CDR3 in DNA: TGTGCCACCTCGGGACTAGCGGGAGCCAACACCGGGGAGCTGTTTTTT.

This clone appeared a few times. Here the CDR3 DNA reads TGTGCCAGCAGTGGGCAGAGCACAGATACGCAGTATTTT. It is translated as CASSGQSTDTQYF. This rearrangement joins TRBV6-1 to TRBJ2-3; D is ambiguous. V was clipped by 4 bases and J by 0 bases, with 5 bases between them. CDR1 is MNHNS and CDR2 is SASEGT in the germline V gene. This CDR3 region has 13 residues.